This TCR beta chain was observed in a study of OX40 agonist ivuxolimab in advanced cancers. Looked up from germline, CDR1 is GTSNPN and CDR2 is SVGIG (reference sequence). V was clipped by 8 bases and J by 8 bases, with 15 bases between them. The CDR3 contains 12 residues. TCRdb's copy holds only in-frame clones and misses some; the assay was immunoSEQ multiplex PCR. The profile shows about 69,000 clones, around 90% of them singletons. The origin of this receptor is an adult with an advanced solid tumor such as melanoma, head and neck, liver or kidney cancer. This specimen was CD4+ or CD8+ T cells sorted from blood, taken in a trial of the OX40 agonist ivuxolimab. This rearrangement joins TRBV30 to TRBJ1-4; no clear D. CDR3 coding DNA: TGTGCCGCGGATGTCGGAAGGGAAAAACTGTTTTTT. This encodes CAADVGREKLFF.